Listed below are T cell receptor beta chains from one sample, sequenced in a study of blood T cell repertoires in COVID-19. The assay was immunoSEQ multiplex PCR, and TCRdb's table has in-frame clones only and misses some. This table holds under 300,000 clones, less than 90% found once. The sample consisted of peripheral blood. Receptors originate from a woman between 70 and 85 years old with COVID-19, enrolled during active disease. The CDR3 runs from the conserved cysteine through the conserved F or W. The D gene is left open where the match is weak. Only some rows state a clone size, as once, few, many or a class for expanded clones.

clone_size,v_call,j_call,d_call,cdr3_nt,cdr3_aa
-,TRBV27,TRBJ2-1,-,TGTGCCAGCAGTTTAGTAGAGGGTTACAATGAGCAGTTCTTC,CASSLVEGYNEQFF
-,TRBV2,TRBJ1-5,TRBD1,TGTGCCAGCAGGACAGGGGGCGGCGGGCCCCAGCATTTT,CASRTGGGGPQHF
-,TRBV5-4,TRBJ1-2,TRBD1,TGTGCCAGCAGCTTTAAACAGGGGGCGTATGGCTACACCTTC,CASSFKQGAYGYTF
-,TRBV15,TRBJ2-5,TRBD1,TGTGCCACCAGCAGAGGGGAAAGGGGACAGGGGGAGTTTGAGGCCCAGTACTTC,CATSRGERGQGEFEAQYF
-,TRBV19,TRBJ1-1,-,TGTGCCAGTAGCCTTACTTGGAGCACTGAAGCTTTCTTT,CASSLTWSTEAFF
few,TRBV10-1,TRBJ2-7,-,TGCGCCAGCAGTGATTCCAGGGATACCTACGAGCAGTACTTC,CASSDSRDTYEQYF
-,TRBV4-3,TRBJ2-2,-,TGCGCCAGCAGCAAGGGGCCAGGGTACACCGGGGAGCTGTTTTTT,CASSKGPGYTGELFF
-,TRBV14,TRBJ2-2,TRBD1,TGTGCCAGCAGCCGACAGGGGGCCGGGGAGCTGTTTTTT,CASSRQGAGELFF
-,TRBV4-1,TRBJ1-5,-,TGCGCCAGCAGCCAAGTTCTTGTAGGCAATCAGCCCCAGCATTTT,CASSQVLVGNQPQHF
-,TRBV6-2/TRBV6-3,TRBJ2-7,-,TGTGCCAGCAGTTATAGGGGCGAGCAGTACTTC,CASSYRGEQYF
-,TRBV28,TRBJ1-3,TRBD1,TGTGCCAGCTTTTCAGGGGGCATAAGAAACACCATATATTTT,CASFSGGIRNTIYF
-,TRBV7-2,TRBJ1-3,-,TGTGCCACTTCAAGAGAATCCGGAAACACCATATATTTT,CATSRESGNTIYF
-,TRBV7-3,TRBJ2-1,TRBD1,TGTGCCAGCAGCTACAGGGGGTCAGAGGGGAATGAGCAGTTCTTC,CASSYRGSEGNEQFF
-,TRBV18,TRBJ1-2,-,TGTGCCAGCTCACCCTCTCATCAGGGGATTTCTAACTATGGCTACACCTTC,CASSPSHQGISNYGYTF
-,TRBV7-3,TRBJ2-2,-,TGTGCCAGCACCAGGGGGGCCCCGGCGAACACCGGGGAGCTGTTTTTT,CASTRGAPANTGELFF
once,TRBV2,TRBJ1-1,TRBD1,TGTGCCAGCAGTGCGGGACAGCCAGCCACTGAAGCTTTCTTT,CASSAGQPATEAFF
-,TRBV24-1,TRBJ1-2,TRBD1,TGTGCCACCAGTGATCCTGACAGGGGCGACTATGGCTACACCTTC,CATSDPDRGDYGYTF
-,TRBV24-1,TRBJ2-2,TRBD1,TGTGCCACCAGTGATCGGGACAGGGGGCGCGGGGAGCTGTTTTTT,CATSDRDRGRGELFF
-,TRBV28,TRBJ1-2,-,TGTGCCAGCAGTTACGGGGGGAGCTATGGCTACACCTTC,CASSYGGSYGYTF
-,TRBV7-9,TRBJ2-7,TRBD2,TGTGCCAGCAGCTCCCCCCCTAGCGGGGGCTACGAGCAGTACTTC,CASSSPPSGGYEQYF
-,TRBV27,TRBJ1-2,-,TGTGCCAGCAGTTTATCGGGGGGGGCCCTAGGCTACACCTTC,CASSLSGGALGYTF
-,TRBV6-4,TRBJ2-5,-,TGTGCCAGCAGTGACCATTTAGAGACCCAGTACTTC,CASSDHLETQYF
-,TRBV24-1,TRBJ2-3,TRBD2,TGTGCCACCAGTTCCCGGACTAGCGGGGGGGGTTTTGCAGATACGCAGTATTTT,CATSSRTSGGGFADTQYF
-,TRBV28,TRBJ1-2,-,TGTGCCAGCAGACCCGACATTATGCTTGGCTACACCTTC,CASRPDIMLGYTF
-,TRBV30,TRBJ2-5,TRBD2,TGTGCCTGGGGGGGGACTAGCGGGGGCCCCGAGACCCAGTACTTC,CAWGGTSGGPETQYF
-,TRBV4-2,TRBJ2-1,-,TGTGCCAGCACTACTTTATCCGGGGATGAGCAGTTCTTC,CASTTLSGDEQFF
-,TRBV7-9,TRBJ2-2,TRBD1,TGTGCCAGGGACCAGGGGGCGAAGAACACCGGGGAGCTGTTTTTT,CARDQGAKNTGELFF